The 32 T cell receptor beta chains below all came from one sample that was sequenced in a study of shared T cell receptors in the human thymus. Using immunoSEQ multiplex PCR, the repertoire was profiled, and TCRdb retains in-frame clones only, with some absent. The sample has roughly 500,000 clones, approximately 80% seen once. These sequences were also reported in another study, on human thymus T cells.

The sequenced sample consisted of thymocytes. Receptor source: a boy younger than two with a congenital heart defect.

The rearrangement joins TRBV5-1 to TRBJ2-5; maybe TRBD2 (5 bases). V lost 4 bases, J lost 2 bases, and 18 bases lay in between. The CDR3 contains 16 residues. CDR1 is SGHRS and CDR2 is YFSETQ in the germline V gene. This chain's CDR3 is CASSPTHGVGQETQYF. The CDR3 DNA sequence: TGCGCCAGCAGCCCCACCCACGGGGTTGGACAAGAGACCCAGTACTTC.

J is TRBJ1-2 and V is TRBV5-1; D gene uncertain. Germline CDR1 is SGHRS and CDR2 is YFSETQ. V was trimmed by 0 bases and J by 1 base, leaving 16 bases between them. The CDR3 contains 17 residues. CDR3 in amino acids: CASSLAGGSGLNYGYTF. The CDR3 coding sequence is TGCGCCAGCAGCTTGGCAGGAGGGTCAGGTCTTAACTATGGCTACACCTTC.

V is TRBV28 and J is TRBJ1-2; 11 bases fit TRBD1. V trimming: 2 bases; J trimming: 5 bases; junction bases outside the gene matches: 7. Germline CDR1 is MDHEN and CDR2 is SYDVKM. CDR3 length equals 16 residues. The CDR3 DNA sequence: TGTGCCAGCAGTTTACCCGGACAGGGGGCGAGATATGGCTACACCTTC. Its translation: CASSLPGQGARYGYTF.

The V call is TRBV27, the J call TRBJ2-1, with 10 bases fitting TRBD2. The V gene's germline CDR1 is MNHEY and CDR2 SMNVEV (reference sequence). The CDR3 totals 17 residues. V was clipped by 2 bases and J by 5 bases; unmatched bases: 9. In nucleotides, the CDR3 is TGTGCCAGCAGTTTAAACCATAGCGGGAGGAACGACAATGAGCAGTTCTTC. This translates into CASSLNHSGRNDNEQFF.

V usage is TRBV28 and J usage is TRBJ2-1; 8 nucleotides agree with TRBD2. Germline lookup yields CDR1 MDHEN and CDR2 SYDVKM. With 6 bases clipped from V and 14 bases from J, the junction kept 15 bases outside the gene matches. The CDR3 runs 14 residues. DNA of the CDR3: TGTGCCAGCAGACTACCCGGGAGGGGGGGTGGTGAGTTCTTC. This gives the protein CASRLPGRGGGEFF. Full variable domain (outside the CDR3, taken from reference TRBV28 and TRBJ2-1): DVKVTQSSRYLVKRTGEKVFLECVQDMDHENMFWYRQDPGLGLRLIYFSYDVKMKEKGDIPEGYSVSREKKERFSLILESASTNQTSMYLCASRLPGRGGGEFFGPGTRLTVL.

The V call is TRBV4-1, the J call TRBJ2-7; D gene unclear. The CDR3 extends over 15 amino acids. Per the germline V gene, CDR1 is MGHRA and CDR2 is YSYEKL. V lost 1 base to trimming and J lost 1 base, with 11 bases between them. For the CDR3, the DNA is TGCGCCAGCAGCCAAGGGTTTGAGCAATCCTACGAGCAGTACTTC. Protein product: CASSQGFEQSYEQYF.

The chain combines TRBV7-8 with TRBJ1-5; tentative D call: TRBD1 (6 bases). This CDR3 region has 16 residues. Germline values: CDR1 SGHVS, CDR2 FQNEAQ. Trimming took 4 bases from V and 4 from J, leaving 17 bases between them. Written as DNA, the CDR3 is TGTGCCAGCAGCTCAAGGGGGTCGCCCCTAAATCAGCCCCAGCATTTT. This gives the protein CASSSRGSPLNQPQHF.

This chain links TRBV7-4 with TRBJ2-5; 8 positions agree with TRBD2. The trim removed 3 bases at V and 2 bases at J, leaving 8 bases unmatched. The germline V gene has CDR1 SGHVT and CDR2 SQSDAQ. CDR3 length: 16 residues. The CDR3 sequence is CASSFRSGSEQETQYF. The CDR3 DNA is TGTGCCAGCAGCTTCAGGAGCGGGAGTGAGCAAGAGACCCAGTACTTC. The whole variable domain, filled in from reference TRBV7-4 and TRBJ2-5, reads GAGVSQSPRYKVAKRGRDVALRCDSISGHVTLYWYRQTLGQGSEVLTYSQSDAQRDKSGRPSGRFSAERPERSVSTLKIQRTEQGDSAVYLCASSFRSGSEQETQYFGPGTRLLVL.

The chain recombines TRBV5-1 with TRBJ2-7; no clear D gene. The V end lost 0 bases, the J end lost 3 bases, and 4 bases lay between the germline ends. The CDR3 is 12 amino acids. CDR1 and CDR2 from the germline V gene are SGHRS and YFSETQ. The CDR3 region has the DNA TGCGCCAGCAGCTTGGGTAACTACGAGCAGTACTTC. It translates to CASSLGNYEQYF.

The J gene is TRBJ2-7, the V gene TRBV9, with a weak D call TRBD2 (6 bases). Germline assignment: CDR1 SGDLS and CDR2 YYNGEE. The CDR3 loop spans 13 amino acids. Trimming removed 1 base from V and 7 bases from J, with 12 bases in between. The CDR3 sequence is CASSVQDGGEQYF. The CDR3, as DNA: TGTGCCAGCAGCGTACAAGACGGGGGAGAGCAGTACTTC. The variable domain in full, completed from reference TRBV9 and TRBJ2-7, reads DSGVTQTPKHLITATGQRVTLRCSPRSGDLSVYWYQQSLDQGLQFLIQYYNGEERAKGNILERFSAQQFPDLHSELNLSSLELGDSALYFCASSVQDGGEQYFGPGTRLTVT.

The V call is TRBV2, the J call TRBJ2-7; D perhaps matches TRBD1 (6 bases). Germline V lookup: CDR1 SNHLY, CDR2 FYNNEI. This CDR3 contains 14 residues. Trimming pared 3 bases from V and 3 bases from J, leaving 12 bases between. CDR3 region: CASSDGDKNYEQYF. The DNA of the CDR3 is TGTGCCAGCAGTGATGGGGACAAAAACTACGAGCAGTACTTC.

The CDR3 DNA is TGTGCCAGCAGTTTGCGGCAGGGGAACAATCAGCCCCAGCATTTT. Translation: CASSLRQGNNQPQHF. This chain links TRBV27 with TRBJ1-5, with D perhaps TRBD1 (6 bases). CDR1 and CDR2 (germline): MNHEY, SMNVEV (reference sequence). The CDR3 sequence is 15 residues long. V gave up 3 bases and J gave up 3 bases, with 12 bases separating them.

The chain links TRBV4-2 to TRBJ2-2; D might be TRBD2 (7 bases). Germline CDR1 is LGHNA and CDR2 is YNFKEQ. Trimming shortened V by 1 base and J by 7 bases, and 16 bases separated the two germline ends. The CDR3 totals 16 residues. Here the CDR3 reads CASSQGSAGAGGELFF. The DNA for the CDR3 is TGTGCCAGCAGCCAAGGCAGTGCGGGGGCGGGCGGGGAGCTGTTTTTT.

The genes are TRBV11-2 and TRBJ1-1, with unresolved D. V lost 0 bases, J lost 1 base, and 9 bases lay in between. This CDR3 is built from 15 residues. Per germline, CDR1 SGHAT and CDR2 FQNNGV. The CDR3, as DNA: TGTGCCAGCAGCTTAGACGGCCCGGGGAACACTGAAGCTTTCTTT. Translating gives CASSLDGPGNTEAFF.

The J gene is TRBJ2-7, the V gene TRBV5-4, with D possibly being TRBD1 (5 bases). The germline V gene encodes CDR1 SGHNT and CDR2 YYREEE (reference sequence). Trimming took 4 bases from V and 5 from J, leaving 13 bases between them. The CDR3 sequence is 13 residues long. The CDR3 here is CASSGREGNEQYF. CDR3 coding DNA: TGTGCCAGCAGCGGCAGGGAAGGGAACGAGCAGTACTTC. The whole variable domain, filled in from reference TRBV5-4 and TRBJ2-7, reads ETGVTQSPTHLIKTRGQQVTLRCSSQSGHNTVSWYQQALGQGPQFIFQYYREEENGRGNFPPRFSGLQFPNYSSELNVNALELDDSALYLCASSGREGNEQYFGPGTRLTVT.

This clone was recorded a few times. V and J are TRBV19 and TRBJ2-7; the match to TRBD2 covers 13 bases. Germline V gene lookup returns CDR1 LNHDA and CDR2 SQIVND (reference sequence). V was pared by 11 bases and J by 4 bases, with 20 bases of the junction left unmatched. The CDR3 has 18 residues. The CDR3 spells CAFNPKRTSGRGGYEQYF. DNA of the CDR3: TGTGCCTTCAACCCCAAGCGGACTAGCGGGAGAGGGGGTTACGAGCAGTACTTC. The full variable domain, in which reference TRBV19 and TRBJ2-7 provide the parts outside the CDR3, is DGGITQSPKYLFRKEGQNVTLSCEQNLNHDAMYWYRQDPGQGLRLIYYSQIVNDFQKGDIAEGYSVSREKKESFPLTVTSAQKNPTAFYLCAFNPKRTSGRGGYEQYFGPGTRLTVT.

The rearrangement joins TRBV25-1 to TRBJ2-2; 9 nucleotides line up with TRBD1. CDR3 size: 16 residues. The J segment lost 3 bases and the V segment lost 2 bases, leaving 4 bases of the junction unmatched. The germline CDR1 and CDR2 sequences are MGHDK and SYGVNS. The chain's CDR3 is CASSENRGPDTGELFF. CDR3 sequence (DNA): TGTGCCAGCAGTGAAAACAGGGGGCCCGACACCGGGGAGCTGTTTTTT.

This chain uses TRBV4-3 with TRBJ2-1, with a weak D call TRBD2 (6 bases). This CDR3 comprises 16 residues. Germline CDR1 reads LGHNA; CDR2 reads YSLEER. Deletions cut 0 bases from V and 0 bases from J, with 9 bases between. The DNA for the CDR3 is TGCGCCAGCAGCCAAGATGAGGACTACTCCTACAATGAGCAGTTCTTC. Protein sequence: CASSQDEDYSYNEQFF.

The chain recombines TRBV25-1 with TRBJ1-5; no reliable D call. The germline V gene has CDR1 MGHDK and CDR2 SYGVNS. With 4 bases removed from V and 4 bases from J, the gap between germline ends came to 23 bases. The CDR3 is made up of 18 amino acids. The CDR3 here is CASSGTSEEGDGNQPQHF. Here the CDR3 DNA reads TGTGCCAGCAGTGGAACCTCGGAGGAGGGTGATGGTAATCAGCCCCAGCATTTT.

The V and J genes are TRBV5-8 and TRBJ2-7; D is ambiguous. Looked up from germline, CDR1 is SGHTS and CDR2 is YDEGEE. The CDR3 is 12 residues long. V was trimmed by 10 bases and J by 4 bases, leaving 15 bases between them. CDR3 nucleotides: TGTGCCGGAAGCCTAGTGGCGTACGAGCAGTACTTC. Protein product: CAGSLVAYEQYF.

V is TRBV5-1 and J is TRBJ2-3, with 7 bases that match TRBD1. From germline, CDR1 is SGHRS and CDR2 YFSETQ. There are 14 residues in the CDR3. The trim removed 3 bases at V and 2 bases at J, leaving 3 bases unmatched. The CDR3 DNA reads TGCGCCAGCAGCTCGGACAGGCTCACAGATACGCAGTATTTT. This translates into CASSSDRLTDTQYF.

This clone was seen a single time. V is TRBV29-1 and J is TRBJ2-1; 9 bases map to TRBD1. The germline gives CDR1 SQVTM, CDR2 ANQGSEA. The CDR3 runs to 17 residues. V dropped 0 bases and J dropped 5; count of bases not matched to a gene: 11. This CDR3 is CSVEDRALGQGNNEQFF. CDR3 in DNA: TGCAGCGTTGAAGATAGGGCGCTGGGACAGGGCAACAATGAGCAGTTCTTC.

This chain uses TRBV7-6 with TRBJ2-7; TRBD2 might be the D (6 bases). V was pared by 0 bases and J by 1 base, with 13 bases between. This CDR3 is 16 amino acids long. The germline V gene has CDR1 SGHVS and CDR2 FNYEAQ. The CDR3 DNA is TGTGCCAGCAGCTTAGCGGTTAGCGGCAGTTCCTACGAGCAGTACTTC. Protein: CASSLAVSGSSYEQYF. The full variable domain, with the rest looked up from reference TRBV7-6 and TRBJ2-7, is GAGVSQSPRYKVTKRGQDVALRCDPISGHVSLYWYRQALGQGPEFLTYFNYEAQQDKSGLPNDRFSAERPEGSISTLTIQRTEQRDSAMYRCASSLAVSGSSYEQYFGPGTRLTVT.

This clone is a singleton in its sample. The V gene is TRBV29-1, the J gene TRBJ2-5; TRBD2 matches 7 bases. The CDR3 is made up of 14 amino acids. Germline CDR1 is SQVTM and CDR2 is ANQGSEA. Losses at the gene ends were 3 bases for V and 7 bases for J; bases not matched to a gene: 11. The chain's CDR3 is CSVEDGGEVGTQYF. The CDR3 DNA sequence: TGCAGCGTTGAGGATGGGGGGGAGGTAGGGACCCAGTACTTC.

The chain is built from TRBV7-9 and TRBJ2-3, with 7 bases fitting TRBD1. Germline CDR1 reads SEHNR; CDR2 reads FQNEAQ (reference sequence). The CDR3 contains 14 residues. After removal of 4 bases from V and 5 bases from J, the junction contained 6 bases not matched to a gene. The CDR3 DNA is TGTGCCAGCAGCTCGACAGGGAGCGGAGATACGCAGTATTTT. Protein sequence: CASSSTGSGDTQYF.

This chain joins TRBV7-9 and TRBJ1-1; a weak D match, TRBD1 (6 bases). Germline CDR1 is SEHNR and CDR2 is FQNEAQ (reference sequence). The CDR3 spans 16 residues. The V and J ends lost 2 bases and 0 bases respectively, with 13 bases between them. The CDR3 reads CASSLIGQPMNTEAFF. The CDR3 DNA is TGTGCCAGCAGCTTAATCGGACAGCCAATGAACACTGAAGCTTTCTTT.

This chain uses TRBV6-1 with TRBJ1-2; D may be TRBD1 (5 bases). The CDR3 is 14 residues long. Germline CDR1 is MNHNS and CDR2 is SASEGT. Trimming took off 7 bases at V and 3 bases at J, with 15 bases between the two ends. This CDR3 is CASNSRVPHYGYTF. The CDR3 coding sequence is TGTGCCAGCAACAGCAGGGTGCCTCACTATGGCTACACCTTC.

This chain connects TRBV4-1 to TRBJ2-6; a weak D match, TRBD2 (6 bases). The length of the CDR3 is 21 residues. The V and J ends lost 0 bases and 2 bases respectively, with 23 bases between them. CDR1 is MGHRA and CDR2 is YSYEKL in the germline V gene. CDR3 nucleotide sequence: TGCGCCAGCAGCCAAGATCTGGCGGGGTGGCCGTTAGGGCCTGGGGCCAACGTCCTGACTTTC. Its translation: CASSQDLAGWPLGPGANVLTF.

This chain uses TRBV21-1 with TRBJ2-2; the table's D call TRBD2 went unverified against the DNA. TRBV21-1 is listed as a pseudogene. The CDR3 length is 15 residues. CDR3 in DNA: TGTGCCAGCATCCCCCAGACTAGCGGGAACAGGGAGCTGTTTTTT. Its translation: CASIPQTSGNRELFF.

The genes are TRBV9 and TRBJ2-1; TRBD2 agrees at 7 bases. The length of the CDR3 is 16 residues. In germline, CDR1 is SGDLS, CDR2 YYNGEE. The trim removed 0 bases at V and 4 bases at J, leaving 7 bases unmatched. CDR3 nucleotides: TGTGCCAGCAGCGTAGGGATCCAGCGGGATTACAATGAGCAGTTCTTC. Translation: CASSVGIQRDYNEQFF. Full variable domain (rest looked up from reference TRBV9 and TRBJ2-1): DSGVTQTPKHLITATGQRVTLRCSPRSGDLSVYWYQQSLDQGLQFLIQYYNGEERAKGNILERFSAQQFPDLHSELNLSSLELGDSALYFCASSVGIQRDYNEQFFGPGTRLTVL.

This clone was seen a handful of times. The chain employs TRBV28 and TRBJ2-7; a weak D match, TRBD2 (5 bases). The CDR3 is 15 amino acids. V lost 5 bases and J 2 bases, leaving 16 bases between the germline ends. Germline lookup yields CDR1 MDHEN and CDR2 SYDVKM. As DNA, the CDR3 is TGTGCCAGCAGTGAGGGTTTACTACTTACCTACGAGCAGTACTTC. This encodes CASSEGLLLTYEQYF.

The rearrangement links TRBV27 to TRBJ2-6; 9 bases match TRBD1. Trimming at V came to 5 bases and at J to 4 bases, leaving 12 bases not matched to a gene. The CDR3 extends over 18 amino acids. Looked up from germline, CDR1 is MNHEY and CDR2 is SMNVEV (reference sequence). CDR3 protein: CASSRPGQGSSGANVLTF. The CDR3 DNA reads as TGTGCCAGCAGTCGCCCGGGACAGGGTTCCTCCGGGGCCAACGTCCTGACTTTC.